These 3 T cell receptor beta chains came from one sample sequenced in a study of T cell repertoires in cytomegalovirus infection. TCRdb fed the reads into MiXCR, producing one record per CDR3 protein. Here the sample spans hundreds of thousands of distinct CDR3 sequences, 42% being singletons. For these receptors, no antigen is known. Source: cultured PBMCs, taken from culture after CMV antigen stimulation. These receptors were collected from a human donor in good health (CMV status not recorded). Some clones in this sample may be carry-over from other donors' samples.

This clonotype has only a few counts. For the CDR3, the DNA is TGTGCCAGCAGCTTAGGTCAGGGTTTTAACTACGAGCAGTACTTC. Protein: CASSLGQGFNYEQYF. The J gene is TRBJ2-7, the V gene TRBV7-2, with D possibly TRBD1 on 5 matching bases. Trimming shortened V by 1 base and J by 3 bases, and 13 bases separated the two germline ends. This CDR3 contains 15 residues. The germline gives CDR1 SGHTA, CDR2 FQGNSA.

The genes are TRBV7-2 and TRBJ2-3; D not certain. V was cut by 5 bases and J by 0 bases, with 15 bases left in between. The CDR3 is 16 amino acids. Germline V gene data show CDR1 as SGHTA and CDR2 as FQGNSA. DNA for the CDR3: TGTGCCAGCAGCCTGGTCGTATCCCCTAGCACAGATACGCAGTATTTT. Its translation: CASSLVVSPSTDTQYF.

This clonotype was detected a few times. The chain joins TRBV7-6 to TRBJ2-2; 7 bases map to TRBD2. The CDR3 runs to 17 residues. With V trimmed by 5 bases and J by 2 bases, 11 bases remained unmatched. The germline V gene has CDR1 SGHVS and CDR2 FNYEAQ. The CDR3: CASSRPAGRINTGELFF. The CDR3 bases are TGTGCCAGCAGCCGCCCAGCGGGACGGATAAACACCGGGGAGCTGTTTTTT.